This T cell receptor beta chain was retrieved from a study of CD8+CD57+ T cells in acquired aplastic anemia. The germline gives CDR1 SGHNT, CDR2 YYREEE (reference sequence). The CDR3 is 16 residues long. Trimming removed 0 bases from V and 0 bases from J, with 9 bases in between. TCR beta VDJ combinations and CDR3 sequences were profiled from genomic DNA. TCRdb called the reads again in MiXCR, with one record for every CDR3 protein. The sample includes roughly 250,000 distinct CDR3 sequences, approximately 79% of them seen just once. The patients chosen for sequencing had shown expansion of CD8+CD57+ cells (detected by flow cytometry).

The sequencing input was sorted CD4+, CD8+, or CD8+CD57+ T cells (not recorded which) from PBMCs. The V gene is TRBV5-4, the J gene TRBJ2-2; no firm D call. This clonotype originated in a human donor with aplastic anemia. The chain's CDR3 is CASSLEADPNTGELFF. The DNA for the CDR3 is TGTGCCAGCAGCTTGGAGGCGGATCCGAACACCGGGGAGCTGTTTTTT.